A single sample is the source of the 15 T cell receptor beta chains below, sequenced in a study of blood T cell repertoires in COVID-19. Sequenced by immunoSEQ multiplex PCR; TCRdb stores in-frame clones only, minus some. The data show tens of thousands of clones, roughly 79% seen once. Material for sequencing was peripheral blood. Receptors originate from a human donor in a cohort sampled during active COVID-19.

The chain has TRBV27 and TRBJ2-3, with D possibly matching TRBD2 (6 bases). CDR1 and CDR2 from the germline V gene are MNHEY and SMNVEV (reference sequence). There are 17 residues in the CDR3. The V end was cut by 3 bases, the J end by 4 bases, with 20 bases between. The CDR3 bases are TGTGCCAGCAGTTTGGGGGGACCCCCGGTGGGACCAGATACGCAGTATTTT. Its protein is CASSLGGPPVGPDTQYF.

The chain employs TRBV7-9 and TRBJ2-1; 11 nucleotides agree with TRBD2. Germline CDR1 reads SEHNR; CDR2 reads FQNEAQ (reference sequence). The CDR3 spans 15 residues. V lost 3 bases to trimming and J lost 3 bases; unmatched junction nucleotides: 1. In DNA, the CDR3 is TGTGCCAGCAGCTTCGGGACTAGCGGCTACAATGAGCAGTTCTTC. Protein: CASSFGTSGYNEQFF. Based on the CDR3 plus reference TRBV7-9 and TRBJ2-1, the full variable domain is DTGVSQNPRHKITKRGQNVTFRCDPISEHNRLYWYRQTLGQGPEFLTYFQNEAQLEKSRLLSDRFSAERPKGSFSTLEIQRTEQGDSAMYLCASSFGTSGYNEQFFGPGTRLTVL.

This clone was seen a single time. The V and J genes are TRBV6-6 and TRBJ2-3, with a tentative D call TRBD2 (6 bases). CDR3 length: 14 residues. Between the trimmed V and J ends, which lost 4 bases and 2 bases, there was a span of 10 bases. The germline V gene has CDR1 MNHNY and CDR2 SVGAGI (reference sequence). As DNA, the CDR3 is TGTGCCAGCAGTTTGGGACTGACCACAGATACGCAGTATTTT. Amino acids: CASSLGLTTDTQYF.

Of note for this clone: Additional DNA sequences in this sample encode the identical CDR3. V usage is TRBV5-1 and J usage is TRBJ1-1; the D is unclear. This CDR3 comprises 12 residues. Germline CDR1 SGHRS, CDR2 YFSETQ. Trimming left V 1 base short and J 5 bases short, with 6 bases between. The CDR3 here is CASSLPGTEAFF. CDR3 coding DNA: TGCGCCAGCAGCTTGCCGGGAACTGAAGCTTTCTTT.

CDR3 DNA: TGTGCCAGCAGCTCACTAGCGGGGATCACAGATACGCAGTATTTT. Protein: CASSSLAGITDTQYF. This chain links TRBV5-6 with TRBJ2-3; 10 nucleotides agree with TRBD2. The CDR3 has 15 amino acids. Germline trimming cut 3 bases from V and 2 bases from J; bases unmatched to any gene: 3. Per germline, CDR1 SGHDT and CDR2 YYEEEE.

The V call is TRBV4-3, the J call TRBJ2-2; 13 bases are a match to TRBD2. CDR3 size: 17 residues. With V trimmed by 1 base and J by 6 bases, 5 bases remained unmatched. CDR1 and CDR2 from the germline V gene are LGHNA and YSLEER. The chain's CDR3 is CASSQALGLAGAGELFF. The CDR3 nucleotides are TGCGCCAGCAGCCAAGCCCTCGGACTAGCGGGGGCCGGGGAGCTGTTTTTT.

DNA for the CDR3: TGTGCCAGCAGCATACGGGCCCGGGACAGGGGGATGGAGCAGTACTTC. As protein: CASSIRARDRGMEQYF. The V call is TRBV7-2, the J call TRBJ2-7, with 11 bases matching TRBD1. CDR1 and CDR2 from the germline V gene are SGHTA and FQGNSA. This CDR3 has 16 residues. V shed 5 bases, J shed 7 bases, and the junction held 13 bases outside the gene matches.

CDR3 nucleotide sequence: TGTGCCAGCAGTTTACGGACAGGGGGAGAGGGGGCTGAAGCTTTCTTT. It specifies CASSLRTGGEGAEAFF. This rearrangement joins TRBV28 to TRBJ1-1; TRBD1 matches at 10 bases. The germline V gene encodes CDR1 MDHEN and CDR2 SYDVKM. This CDR3 is 16 amino acids long. After removal of 2 bases from V and 6 bases from J, the junction contained 9 bases not matched to a gene.

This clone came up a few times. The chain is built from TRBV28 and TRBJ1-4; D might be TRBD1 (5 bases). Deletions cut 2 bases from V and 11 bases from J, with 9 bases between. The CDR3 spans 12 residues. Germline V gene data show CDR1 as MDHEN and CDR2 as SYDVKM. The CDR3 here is CASSLDHRKLFF. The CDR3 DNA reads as TGTGCCAGCAGTTTAGACCACAGGAAACTGTTTTTT.

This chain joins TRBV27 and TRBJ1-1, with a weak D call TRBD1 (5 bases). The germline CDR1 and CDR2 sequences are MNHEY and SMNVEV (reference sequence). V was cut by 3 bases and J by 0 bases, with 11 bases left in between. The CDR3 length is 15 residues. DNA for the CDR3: TGTGCCAGCAGTTTGGGGCCTCCCATGAACACTGAAGCTTTCTTT. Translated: CASSLGPPMNTEAFF.

CDR3 amino acids: CASSAPGQGSYEQYF. The DNA for the CDR3 is TGTGCCAGCAGCGCGCCGGGACAGGGCTCCTACGAGCAGTACTTC. The V and J genes are TRBV7-9 and TRBJ2-7; 9 bases map to TRBD1. Trimming at V came to 5 bases and at J to 0 bases, leaving 5 bases not matched to a gene. CDR3 length: 15 residues. Germline-derived CDR1 and CDR2 are SEHNR and FQNEAQ (reference sequence). Together with reference TRBV7-9 and TRBJ2-7, the CDR3 gives the full variable domain: DTGVSQNPRHKITKRGQNVTFRCDPISEHNRLYWYRQTLGQGPEFLTYFQNEAQLEKSRLLSDRFSAERPKGSFSTLEIQRTEQGDSAMYLCASSAPGQGSYEQYFGPGTRLTVT.

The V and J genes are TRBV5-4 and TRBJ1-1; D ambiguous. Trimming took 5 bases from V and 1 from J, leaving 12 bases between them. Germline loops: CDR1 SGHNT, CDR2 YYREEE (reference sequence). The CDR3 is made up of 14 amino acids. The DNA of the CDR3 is TGTGCCAGCAGTTGGTCCGGAGGGAACACTGAAGCTTTCTTT. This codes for CASSWSGGNTEAFF.

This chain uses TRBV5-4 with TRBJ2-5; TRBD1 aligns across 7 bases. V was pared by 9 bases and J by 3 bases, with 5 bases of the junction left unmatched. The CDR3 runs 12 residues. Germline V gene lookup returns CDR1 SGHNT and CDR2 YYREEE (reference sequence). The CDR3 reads CATHGTEETQYF. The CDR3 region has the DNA TGTGCCACACACGGGACAGAAGAGACCCAGTACTTC.

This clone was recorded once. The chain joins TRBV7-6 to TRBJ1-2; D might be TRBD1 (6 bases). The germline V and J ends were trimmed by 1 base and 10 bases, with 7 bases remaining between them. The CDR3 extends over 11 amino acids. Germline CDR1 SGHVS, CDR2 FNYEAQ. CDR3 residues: CASSLGGHYTF. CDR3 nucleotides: TGTGCCAGCAGCTTAGGGGGGCACTACACCTTC.

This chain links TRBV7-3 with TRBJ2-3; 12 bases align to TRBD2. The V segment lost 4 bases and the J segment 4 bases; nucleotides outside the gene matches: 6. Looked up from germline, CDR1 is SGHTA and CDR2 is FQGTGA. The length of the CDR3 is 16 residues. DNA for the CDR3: TGTGCCAGCAGCTCTCGGACTAGCGGGGACGCAGATACGCAGTATTTT. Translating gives CASSSRTSGDADTQYF.